These T cell receptor beta chains were read from a single sample in a study of blood T cell repertoires in COVID-19. Generated by immunoSEQ multiplex PCR, the TCRdb table keeps only in-frame clones and is missing some. The table lists 290,000 or so clones, about nine tenths of them singletons. The sample consisted of PBMCs or T cells enriched from blood (not recorded which). All receptors come from a woman in her thirties who had recovered from COVID-19. Both conserved end residues are trimmed from each CDR3. Clone size appears in some rows only: once, few, many, or a class for an expanded clone.

size: -
V: TRBV5-1
J: TRBJ2-1
CDR3: ASSLWGTSDYNEQF

size: -
V: TRBV4-1
J: TRBJ1-2
CDR3: ASSQRDTQDYGYT

size: once
V: TRBV18
J: TRBJ2-1
CDR3: ASSPPFLVESEAEQF

size: -
V: TRBV4-2
J: TRBJ2-3
CDR3: AGAVSSTDTQY

size: -
V: TRBV5-4
J: TRBJ2-1
CDR3: ASSSGTSGNTEQF

size: -
V: TRBV6-5
J: TRBJ2-7
CDR3: ASSYSGVFPPYEQY

size: -
V: TRBV21-1
J: TRBJ1-1
CDR3: ASPIAILIRTGGDTEAF

size: -
V: TRBV7-2
J: TRBJ1-2
CDR3: ASTPTAPIVVAGYT

size: -
V: TRBV28
J: TRBJ2-1
CDR3: ASSFGREVNEQF

size: -
V: TRBV28
J: TRBJ1-6
CDR3: ASSLLGTSGDVVH

size: -
V: TRBV27
J: TRBJ2-1
CDR3: ASSRMGGVNEQF

size: -
V: TRBV4-2
J: TRBJ2-3
CDR3: ASSQSLAADTQY

size: -
V: TRBV19
J: TRBJ2-6
CDR3: AIGQGSSGANVLT

size: few
V: TRBV28
J: TRBJ2-1
CDR3: ASTKAGVGEQF

size: -
V: TRBV28
J: TRBJ1-1
CDR3: ASSSTGLGAF

size: -
V: TRBV25-1
J: TRBJ1-1
CDR3: ASSRRAGTEAF

size: -
V: TRBV5-8
J: TRBJ1-5
CDR3: ASSAEQGLSNQPQH

size: once
V: TRBV30
J: TRBJ2-5
CDR3: ACIHGGRSETQY

size: once
V: TRBV6-1
J: TRBJ2-7
CDR3: ASSESGSGGYEQY

size: -
V: TRBV10-3
J: TRBJ2-3
CDR3: AISARTSGSHPSTDTQY

size: -
V: TRBV5-1
J: TRBJ2-1
CDR3: ASRSSGDNEQF

size: -
V: TRBV27
J: TRBJ2-1
CDR3: ASRQRTGQSYNEQF

size: -
V: TRBV19
J: TRBJ2-2
CDR3: ASRVPWAVENTGELF

size: -
V: TRBV18
J: TRBJ2-1
CDR3: ASSPPGSSYNEQF

size: -
V: TRBV11-2
J: TRBJ1-2
CDR3: ASSLDVSGEFHYGYT

size: -
V: TRBV6-6
J: TRBJ1-1
CDR3: ASSGQTEAF

size: -
V: TRBV18
J: TRBJ1-1
CDR3: ASSPPGGVGTEAF

size: -
V: TRBV6-4
J: TRBJ1-5
CDR3: ASYDRDPLESNQPQH

size: -
V: TRBV28
J: TRBJ2-1
CDR3: ASRRRQSSYNEQF

size: -
V: TRBV28
J: TRBJ2-7
CDR3: ASSLPSGTSGRAIEQY

size: -
V: TRBV27
J: TRBJ1-6
CDR3: GRGPSSYNSPLH